Described below is a single TCR beta chain sequence and its context. Those enrolled, adults aged roughly 18 to 100 years, came from about 24 US areas. Cohorts were based on clinical histories the participants reported. CDR1 MDHEN and CDR2 SYDVKM come from the germline V gene. With 1 base removed from V and 2 bases from J, the gap between germline ends came to 2 bases. This CDR3 is built from 13 residues. Per the study methods: Researchers report that nucleated cell counts were estimated from reference gene primer amplification. Sequencing used immunoSEQ multiplex PCR; TCRdb keeps in-frame clones, though not all of them. The V and J calls and clone size are taken from that table; D and trimming were inferred from the DNA. The table shows over 130,000 clones, with 70% to 85% occurring only once. This sample is part of a study of blood T cell repertoires in COVID-19.

The chain combines TRBV28 with TRBJ2-2; unclear D gene. Sequenced input: PBMCs or T cells enriched from blood (not recorded which). This receptor was identified in a woman aged 18-29 years who had been exposed to COVID-19. The CDR3 loop is CASSLSNTGELFF. DNA of the CDR3: TGTGCCAGCAGTTTATCTAACACCGGGGAGCTGTTTTTT. Full variable domain (outside the CDR3, taken from reference TRBV28 and TRBJ2-2): DVKVTQSSRYLVKRTGEKVFLECVQDMDHENMFWYRQDPGLGLRLIYFSYDVKMKEKGDIPEGYSVSREKKERFSLILESASTNQTSMYLCASSLSNTGELFFGEGSRLTVL.